These T cell receptor beta chains were read from a single sample in a study of chemoradiotherapy in HPV16-positive cancers. TCRdb's table, derived via immunoSEQ multiplex PCR, lists solely in-frame clones and lacks some. The data contain about 7,600 clones, about 80% of them singletons. Sequencing used blood, obtained from a patient who underwent chemoradiotherapy. The source is a human donor with HPV-associated anogenital cancer. CDR3s include the opening cysteine and the closing phenylalanine or tryptophan. A D gene is named only where the DNA matches it firmly. Rows give clone size only sometimes, using once, few, many, or a class for an expanded clone.

J: TRBJ1-2
D: NA
size: NA
V: TRBV19
CDR3: CASSIGLVGGNYGYTF
DNA: TGTGCCAGTAGTATAGGGTTAGTCGGGGGAAACTATGGCTACACCTTC

J: TRBJ2-1
D: TRBD2
size: NA
V: TRBV6-7
CDR3: CASSFSGGEAYNEQFF
DNA: TGTGCCAGCAGTTTTAGCGGGGGGGAGGCATACAATGAGCAGTTCTTC

J: TRBJ1-1
D: NA
size: NA
V: TRBV9
CDR3: CASSVRGPNTEAFF
DNA: TGTGCCAGCAGCGTCCGGGGGCCGAACACTGAAGCTTTCTTT

J: TRBJ1-6
D: NA
size: NA
V: TRBV19
CDR3: CASSIGPYNSPLHF
DNA: TGTGCCAGTAGTATTGGGCCCTATAATTCACCCCTCCACTTT

J: TRBJ2-2
D: NA
size: once
V: TRBV27
CDR3: CASSFSVADYTGELFF
DNA: TGTGCCAGCAGTTTTTCTGTGGCAGACTACACCGGGGAGCTGTTTTTT

J: TRBJ2-7
D: NA
size: once
V: TRBV10-3
CDR3: CAISESEGAHEQYF
DNA: TGTGCCATCAGTGAGTCGGAGGGGGCCCACGAGCAGTACTTC

J: TRBJ2-5
D: NA
size: NA
V: TRBV5-5
CDR3: CASSNGFGGGETQYF
DNA: TGTGCCAGCAGCAACGGCTTTGGGGGTGGAGAGACCCAGTACTTC

J: TRBJ1-2
D: NA
size: NA
V: TRBV27
CDR3: CASSLTNRPYGYTF
DNA: TGTGCCAGCAGTTTAACTAACCGGCCCTATGGCTACACCTTC

J: TRBJ1-6
D: TRBD1
size: NA
V: TRBV7-9
CDR3: CASSFGTGVGNSPLHF
DNA: TGTGCCAGCAGCTTTGGCACAGGGGTAGGTAATTCACCCCTCCACTTT

J: TRBJ1-1
D: NA
size: NA
V: TRBV27
CDR3: CASSLSGSGAFF
DNA: TGTGCCAGCAGTTTATCGGGCAGCGGAGCTTTCTTT

J: TRBJ2-5
D: TRBD2
size: NA
V: TRBV18
CDR3: CASEDAAANQRGYRETQYF
DNA: TGTGCCAGTGAAGATGCGGCGGCTAATCAGCGGGGGTATAGAGAGACCCAGTACTTC

J: TRBJ1-2
D: NA
size: NA
V: TRBV6-4
CDR3: CASSDSNGSPADGYTF
DNA: TGTGCCAGCAGTGACTCGAACGGGTCCCCTGCGGATGGCTACACCTTC

J: TRBJ2-3
D: TRBD2
size: NA
V: TRBV6-5
CDR3: CATRLAVTDTQYF
DNA: TGTGCCACAAGACTAGCGGTCACAGATACGCAGTATTTT

J: TRBJ2-5
D: TRBD2
size: NA
V: TRBV9
CDR3: CASSAGTSGGAGETQYF
DNA: TGTGCCAGCAGCGCAGGGACTAGCGGGGGGGCCGGGGAGACCCAGTACTTC

J: TRBJ2-5
D: NA
size: NA
V: TRBV6-1
CDR3: CATRFGPTRGETQYF
DNA: TGTGCCACCCGATTTGGGCCGACGAGGGGGGAGACCCAGTACTTC

J: TRBJ1-4
D: NA
size: NA
V: TRBV23-1
CDR3: CARRTDDNEKLFF
DNA: TGCGCCCGTCGGACGGATGATAATGAAAAACTGTTTTTT

J: TRBJ2-7
D: TRBD1
size: NA
V: TRBV7-8
CDR3: CASSLAGGQGGYEQYF
DNA: TGTGCCAGCAGCTTAGCTGGTGGACAGGGGGGCTACGAGCAGTACTTC

J: TRBJ1-5
D: NA
size: NA
V: TRBV5-5
CDR3: CASSLWKGSLDQPQHF
DNA: TGTGCCAGCAGCTTGTGGAAAGGGTCGCTCGATCAGCCCCAGCATTTT

J: TRBJ2-1
D: NA
size: NA
V: TRBV7-2
CDR3: CASSLVRASYNEQFF
DNA: TGTGCCAGCAGCTTAGTGAGGGCCTCCTACAATGAGCAGTTCTTC

J: TRBJ2-7
D: TRBD2
size: NA
V: TRBV9
CDR3: CASSVDPSGGSSYEQYF
DNA: TGTGCCAGCAGCGTAGATCCTAGCGGGGGGTCCTCCTACGAGCAGTACTTC

J: TRBJ2-1
D: TRBD2
size: once
V: TRBV6-4
CDR3: CASSDSTSGGAEQFF
DNA: TGTGCCAGCAGTGACTCGACTAGCGGGGGGGCTGAGCAGTTCTTC

J: TRBJ1-1
D: NA
size: NA
V: TRBV19
CDR3: CASRPPGGWNTEAFF
DNA: TGTGCCAGTAGGCCCCCGGGCGGATGGAACACTGAAGCTTTCTTT

J: TRBJ1-1
D: NA
size: NA
V: TRBV29-1
CDR3: CSVEDTLDTEAFF
DNA: TGCAGCGTTGAAGACACCCTGGACACTGAAGCTTTCTTT

J: TRBJ2-2
D: NA
size: NA
V: TRBV19
CDR3: CASSHRAGELFF
DNA: TGTGCCAGTAGTCACCGTGCCGGGGAGCTGTTTTTT

J: TRBJ2-5
D: NA
size: NA
V: TRBV5-1
CDR3: CASSLGGSETQYF
DNA: TGCGCCAGCAGCTTGGGGGGTTCAGAGACCCAGTACTTC

J: TRBJ1-1
D: NA
size: NA
V: TRBV25-1
CDR3: CASSEGGTTEAFF
DNA: TGTGCCAGCAGTGAAGGAGGGACCACTGAAGCTTTCTTT

J: TRBJ1-1
D: NA
size: few
V: TRBV29-1
CDR3: CSVSEAFF
DNA: TGCAGCGTTAGTGAAGCTTTCTTT

J: TRBJ1-4
D: TRBD1
size: NA
V: TRBV19
CDR3: CASSDRTGANEKLFF
DNA: TGTGCCAGTAGTGACCGGACAGGGGCTAATGAAAAACTGTTTTTT

J: TRBJ1-3
D: NA
size: NA
V: TRBV11-1
CDR3: CASSLSRSGNTIYF
DNA: TGTGCCAGCAGCTTAAGCCGCTCTGGAAACACCATATATTTT

J: TRBJ1-2
D: TRBD1
size: NA
V: TRBV7-9
CDR3: CASRSGGALVYGYTF
DNA: TGTGCCAGCAGATCAGGGGGCGCTCTTGTCTATGGCTACACCTTC

J: TRBJ1-2
D: NA
size: NA
V: TRBV11-2
CDR3: CASSFSGGFNYGYTF
DNA: TGTGCCAGCAGCTTTAGCGGGGGTTTTAACTATGGCTACACCTTC

J: TRBJ2-1
D: TRBD2
size: NA
V: TRBV5-1
CDR3: CASSLGTLAGINEQFF
DNA: TGCGCCAGCAGCTTGGGAACACTAGCGGGGATAAATGAGCAGTTCTTC

J: TRBJ2-5
D: TRBD1
size: NA
V: TRBV5-4
CDR3: CASSQGPPGQGTQETQYF
DNA: TGTGCCAGCAGCCAAGGGCCCCCAGGACAGGGAACACAAGAGACCCAGTACTTC

J: TRBJ1-1
D: NA
size: NA
V: TRBV2
CDR3: CASSELEAEAFF
DNA: TGTGCCAGCAGTGAGTTAGAAGCTGAAGCTTTCTTT

J: TRBJ2-3
D: TRBD1
size: NA
V: TRBV19
CDR3: CASHSGQGTDTQYF
DNA: TGTGCCAGCCACTCTGGACAGGGCACAGATACGCAGTATTTT

J: TRBJ2-1
D: NA
size: NA
V: TRBV20-1
CDR3: CAYIQNNEQFF
DNA: TGCGCCTATATCCAAAACAATGAGCAGTTCTTC

J: TRBJ2-6
D: NA
size: NA
V: TRBV4-2
CDR3: CASSQVDKGANVLTF
DNA: TGTGCCAGCAGCCAAGTGGACAAGGGGGCCAACGTCCTGACTTTC

J: TRBJ1-3
D: NA
size: once
V: TRBV4-2
CDR3: CASSRMVRDSGNTIYF
DNA: TGTGCCAGCAGCCGTATGGTCCGAGACTCTGGAAACACCATATATTTT

J: TRBJ2-3
D: NA
size: NA
V: TRBV10-2
CDR3: CASSQPGNTDTQYF
DNA: TGCGCCAGCAGCCAACCGGGGAACACAGATACGCAGTATTTT

J: TRBJ2-7
D: NA
size: once
V: TRBV7-6
CDR3: CASSLEQGREQYF
DNA: TGTGCCAGCAGCCTAGAACAGGGACGCGAGCAGTACTTC

J: TRBJ2-5
D: TRBD2
size: NA
V: TRBV10-3
CDR3: CAISESRNSGGPRETQYF
DNA: TGTGCCATCAGTGAGTCGCGGAATAGCGGGGGCCCAAGGGAGACCCAGTACTTC

J: TRBJ2-7
D: NA
size: NA
V: TRBV12-2
CDR3: CASRTPRDCSYEQYF
DNA: TGTGCAAGTCGAACCCCCCGGGACTGTTCCTACGAGCAGTACTTC

J: TRBJ2-2
D: NA
size: once
V: TRBV6-4
CDR3: CASSDSVGAGELFF
DNA: TGTGCCAGCAGTGACTCAGTGGGGGCCGGGGAGCTGTTTTTT

J: TRBJ1-2
D: NA
size: once
V: TRBV7-2
CDR3: CASSLARVEGYTF
DNA: TGTGCCAGCAGCTTAGCCCGGGTAGAGGGCTACACCTTC

J: TRBJ1-1
D: TRBD1
size: NA
V: TRBV18
CDR3: CASSPPQGGDTEAFF
DNA: TGTGCCAGCTCACCACCGCAGGGGGGGGACACTGAAGCTTTCTTT

J: TRBJ2-4
D: TRBD2
size: NA
V: TRBV19
CDR3: CASGRVENIQYF
DNA: TGTGCCAGTGGGAGGGTGGAGAACATTCAGTACTTC

J: TRBJ2-6
D: NA
size: NA
V: TRBV7-2
CDR3: CASSLKGPGANVLTF
DNA: TGTGCCAGCAGCTTAAAAGGGCCCGGGGCCAACGTCCTGACTTTC

J: TRBJ2-1
D: TRBD2
size: NA
V: TRBV29-1
CDR3: CSVEGVAGESADNEQFF
DNA: TGCAGCGTTGAAGGGGTAGCGGGGGAATCGGCAGACAATGAGCAGTTCTTC

J: TRBJ2-7
D: TRBD1
size: NA
V: TRBV18
CDR3: CASSPGQVEQYF
DNA: TGTGCCAGCTCACCGGGACAGGTAGAGCAGTACTTC

J: TRBJ1-2
D: TRBD1
size: NA
V: TRBV5-1
CDR3: CASSWDRGNYGYTF
DNA: TGCGCCAGCAGCTGGGACAGGGGTAACTATGGCTACACCTTC

J: TRBJ1-4
D: NA
size: NA
V: TRBV4-2
CDR3: CASSQDGRGASDEKLFF
DNA: TGTGCCAGCAGCCAAGATGGTCGGGGGGCCTCGGATGAAAAACTGTTTTTT

J: TRBJ1-2
D: NA
size: NA
V: TRBV7-9
CDR3: CASSSPGRPEGYGYTF
DNA: TGTGCCAGCAGCTCCCCCGGTCGGCCGGAGGGGTATGGCTACACCTTC